Listed below are T cell receptor beta chains from one sample, sequenced in a study of blood T cell repertoires in COVID-19. Sequenced by immunoSEQ multiplex PCR; TCRdb stores in-frame clones only, minus some. The table records 390,000 or so clones, approximately 90% of them present only once. Sequenced material: PBMCs or T cells enriched from blood (not recorded which). Source of these receptors: a man in his late teens or twenties who had recovered from COVID-19. CDR3s include the opening cysteine and the closing phenylalanine or tryptophan. A D gene is named only where the DNA matches it firmly.

V gene: TRBV15; J gene: TRBJ1-5; D gene: NA; CDR3 DNA: TGTGCCACCAGCGCTGACAGCTATAGCAATCAGCCCCAGCATTTT; CDR3 protein: CATSADSYSNQPQHF
V gene: TRBV28; J gene: TRBJ2-3; D gene: NA; CDR3 DNA: TGTGCCAGCAGTTTGAGCCCCCGGTTGACAGATACGCAGTATTTT; CDR3 protein: CASSLSPRLTDTQYF
V gene: TRBV9; J gene: TRBJ2-7; D gene: NA; CDR3 DNA: TGTGCCAGCAGCCCTAGCCTGAGCTCCTACGAGCAGTACTTC; CDR3 protein: CASSPSLSSYEQYF
V gene: TRBV4-2; J gene: TRBJ2-7; D gene: TRBD1; CDR3 DNA: TGTGCCAGCAGCCCCGGGACAGGGGATTACGAGCAGTACTTC; CDR3 protein: CASSPGTGDYEQYF
V gene: TRBV24-1; J gene: TRBJ1-5; D gene: TRBD1; CDR3 DNA: TGTGCCACCAGTGAAACGGACAGGGGGGGACAGCCCCAGCATTTT; CDR3 protein: CATSETDRGGQPQHF
V gene: TRBV28; J gene: TRBJ1-4; D gene: NA; CDR3 DNA: TGTGCCAGCAGTTTATTTGGACAAGACGCAACTAATGAAAAACTGTTTTTT; CDR3 protein: CASSLFGQDATNEKLFF
V gene: TRBV9; J gene: TRBJ1-2; D gene: TRBD1; CDR3 DNA: TGTGCCAGCAGCGTAGTGGGTCTACGACAGGGGGCAACCTTCTATGGCTACACCTTC; CDR3 protein: CASSVVGLRQGATFYGYTF
V gene: TRBV11-2; J gene: TRBJ2-7; D gene: NA; CDR3 DNA: TGTGCCAGCAGCACCCGGACTGGAGGGGAGCAGTACTTC; CDR3 protein: CASSTRTGGEQYF
V gene: TRBV20-1; J gene: TRBJ1-2; D gene: NA; CDR3 DNA: TGCAGTGCTAGCGGCTATGGCTACACCTTC; CDR3 protein: CSASGYGYTF
V gene: TRBV12-3/TRBV12-4; J gene: TRBJ1-2; D gene: TRBD1; CDR3 DNA: TGTGCCAGCAGTTTGGGACAGGGGTATGGCTACACCTTC; CDR3 protein: CASSLGQGYGYTF
V gene: TRBV29-1; J gene: TRBJ1-4; D gene: NA; CDR3 DNA: TGCAGCGCTAGCCTGCCTCGAGGGGAAAAACTGTTTTTT; CDR3 protein: CSASLPRGEKLFF
V gene: TRBV29-1; J gene: TRBJ2-7; D gene: NA; CDR3 DNA: TGCAGCGTTGAAGAAACAGGTCTAATCGGCGAGCAGTACTTC; CDR3 protein: CSVEETGLIGEQYF